Listed below are T cell receptor beta chains from one sample, sequenced in a study of T cell changes during pregnancy in multiple sclerosis. Here immunoSEQ multiplex PCR was the method, and the copy in TCRdb shows in-frame clones only, minus some. The table records approximately 34,000 clones, 90% of them present only once. Sample: CD8+ T cells from peripheral blood mononuclear cells, taken after pregnancy. The receptors stem from a female donor with multiple sclerosis, enrolled in a pregnancy study. CDR3s include the opening cysteine and the closing phenylalanine or tryptophan. A D gene is named only where the DNA matches it firmly. Not every row has a clone size; where given, it reads once, few, many or a size class.

>TRBD1|NA|TRBJ1-1|TRBV9
TGTGCCAGCAGCGTAGTTACAGGGGGCACTGAAGCTTTCTTT
CASSVVTGGTEAFF
>NA|NA|TRBJ2-7|TRBV1
TGCACCAGCAGCCTAGGACTAGCGCAAGCCACCTCCTACGAGCAGTACTTC
CTSSLGLAQATSYEQYF
>NA|NA|TRBJ2-3|TRBV6-5
TGTGCCAGCAGTTACGGTAGCCTCAGCACAGATACGCAGTATTTT
CASSYGSLSTDTQYF
>NA|NA|TRBJ1-1|TRBV7-6
TGTGCCAGCAGCCCAAGGAGGGGTGGGAACACTGAAGCTTTCTTT
CASSPRRGGNTEAFF
>TRBD2|NA|TRBJ2-3|TRBV7-9
TGTGCCAGCAGCTTAGGGACTAGCTTTCCAGATACGCAGTATTTT
CASSLGTSFPDTQYF
>TRBD1|NA|TRBJ1-2|TRBV15
TGTGCCACCAGCTCCCCCCAGGGGGACTATGGCTACACCTTC
CATSSPQGDYGYTF
>NA|NA|TRBJ2-7|TRBV19
TGTGCCTCCAGGGCCTACGAGCAGTACTTC
CASRAYEQYF
>NA|NA|TRBJ1-2|TRBV20-1
TGCAGTGCTATAATCCGGGATGGCTACACCTTC
CSAIIRDGYTF
>NA|NA|TRBJ2-3|TRBV7-3
TGTGCCAGCAGCTTAATCGGACACGGTGAAATCACAGATACGCAGTATTTT
CASSLIGHGEITDTQYF
>NA|NA|TRBJ1-1|TRBV9
TGTGCCAGCAGCGCCGGAGCGGTCGGCATGGACACTGAAGCTTTCTTT
CASSAGAVGMDTEAFF
>NA|NA|TRBJ1-3|TRBV9
TGTGCCAGCAGCGGTCAGTTTTCTGGAAACACCATATATTTT
CASSGQFSGNTIYF
>TRBD1|NA|TRBJ2-7|TRBV9
TGTGCCAGCAGCCCGGGGGACAGGGCCTACGAGCAGTACTTC
CASSPGDRAYEQYF
>NA|NA|TRBJ1-1|TRBV20-1
TGCAGTGCTCCGTGGAGTCTTGAAGCTTTCTTT
CSAPWSLEAFF
>TRBD2|NA|TRBJ2-3|TRBV4-2
TGTGCCAGCAGACTAGCGGGGGGGGCTAGCACAGATACGCAGTATTTT
CASRLAGGASTDTQYF
>NA|NA|TRBJ1-1|TRBV19
TGTGCCAGTAGTATCATTTTTGGCGGTTCGAACACTGAAGCTTTCTTT
CASSIIFGGSNTEAFF
>TRBD1|few|TRBJ1-1|TRBV7-3
TGTGCCAGCAGCTTAACTGGGACAGGGGGCGCAAAGGCTGAAGCTTTCTTT
CASSLTGTGGAKAEAFF
>TRBD2|NA|TRBJ2-5|TRBV5-1
TGCGCCAGCAGTGCCCCAGCGGGGGGGGAGACCCAGTACTTC
CASSAPAGGETQYF
>TRBD1|NA|TRBJ1-6|TRBV5-4
TGTGCCAGCAGCTCACCGGGACAGGGTAATTCACCCCTCCACTTT
CASSSPGQGNSPLHF
>NA|NA|TRBJ2-7|TRBV11-2
TGTGCCAGCAGCTTTGGCAGGGGAATCTACGAGCAGTACTTC
CASSFGRGIYEQYF
>TRBD1|NA|TRBJ1-1|TRBV30
TGTGCCTGGAGCCAACAGGGGGGGATATGGGACACTGAAGCTTTCTTT
CAWSQQGGIWDTEAFF
>TRBD1|NA|TRBJ1-2|TRBV9
TGTGCCAGCAGCGGCCCCGGGACAGGGGCGTCCGGCTACACCTTC
CASSGPGTGASGYTF
>TRBD1|once|TRBJ1-1|TRBV6-5
TGTGCCAGCAGGCCACAGGGGAAGTCTGAAGCTTTCTTT
CASRPQGKSEAFF
>NA|NA|TRBJ1-4|TRBV6-1
TGTGCCAGCAGACCCCCAGTCGCAACTAATGAAAAACTGTTTTTT
CASRPPVATNEKLFF
>TRBD2|once|TRBJ2-7|TRBV7-9
TGTGCCAGCAGCTTAGGATCGGGAGGGGTCGAGCAGTACTTC
CASSLGSGGVEQYF
>TRBD1|NA|TRBJ2-7|TRBV27
TGTGCCAGCGGATTGACATGGGACAGCACCTACGAGCAGTACTTC
CASGLTWDSTYEQYF
>TRBD1|NA|TRBJ2-7|TRBV5-4
TGTGCCAGCAGCCTCGGACAGGCCGAGCAGTACTTC
CASSLGQAEQYF
>NA|NA|TRBJ1-2|TRBV5-4
TGTGCCACCCTAGAGGGCAGCGTTAACTATGGCTACACCTTC
CATLEGSVNYGYTF
>TRBD2|NA|TRBJ2-2|TRBV7-6
TGTGCCAGCAGCCCACTAGCGGGGGACACCGGGGAGCTGTTTTTT
CASSPLAGDTGELFF
>NA|NA|TRBJ1-2|TRBV29-1
TGCAGCGTGGCAGGGGATGGCTACACCTTC
CSVAGDGYTF
>TRBD1|NA|TRBJ2-1|TRBV4-3
TGCGCCAGCAGCCAAGCCTCCGGGACAGGGGGCAATGAGCAGTTCTTC
CASSQASGTGGNEQFF
>NA|once|TRBJ1-1|TRBV9
TGTGCCAGCAGCGTAGCCCAGGGTGGCACTGAAGCTTTCTTT
CASSVAQGGTEAFF
>NA|NA|TRBJ2-7|TRBV4-2
TGTGCCAGCAGCCAAAGCTCGTCCTCCTACGAGCAGTACTTC
CASSQSSSSYEQYF
>NA|once|TRBJ2-2|TRBV29-1
TGCAGCGTTGAAGATAGCAGATCCACCGGGGAGCTGTTTTTT
CSVEDSRSTGELFF
>TRBD1|NA|TRBJ2-3|TRBV4-1
TGCGCCAGCAGCCCTATTCAGGGGGTTGTCACAGATACGCAGTATTTT
CASSPIQGVVTDTQYF
>NA|once|TRBJ1-1|TRBV4-1
TGCGCCAGCAGCCAAGGAGGGCAGCTGAACACTGAAGCTTTCTTT
CASSQGGQLNTEAFF
>TRBD2|NA|TRBJ2-1|TRBV4-1
TGCGCCAGCAGCCGTCCAACGGGGGGGCGGTACAATGAGCAGTTCTTC
CASSRPTGGRYNEQFF
>NA|NA|TRBJ1-5|TRBV2
TGTGCCAGCGATTTAACAGCGGTTAGCAATCAGCCCCAGCATTTT
CASDLTAVSNQPQHF